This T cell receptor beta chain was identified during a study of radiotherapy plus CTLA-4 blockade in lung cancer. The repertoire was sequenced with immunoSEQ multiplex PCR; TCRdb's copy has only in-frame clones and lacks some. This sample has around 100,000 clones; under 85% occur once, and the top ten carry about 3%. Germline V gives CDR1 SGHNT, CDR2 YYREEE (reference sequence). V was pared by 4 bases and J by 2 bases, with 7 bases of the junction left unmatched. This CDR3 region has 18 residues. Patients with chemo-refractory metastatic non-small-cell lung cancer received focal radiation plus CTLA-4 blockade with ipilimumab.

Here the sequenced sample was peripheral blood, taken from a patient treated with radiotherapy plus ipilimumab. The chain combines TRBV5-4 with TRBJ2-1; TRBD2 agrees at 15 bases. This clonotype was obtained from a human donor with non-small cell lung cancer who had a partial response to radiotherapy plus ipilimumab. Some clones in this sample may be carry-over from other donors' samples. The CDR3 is CASSLGTSGGLAYNEQFF. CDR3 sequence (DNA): TGTGCCAGCAGCCTGGGGACTAGCGGGGGGCTCGCCTACAATGAGCAGTTCTTC.